Listed below are T cell receptor beta chains from one sample, sequenced in a study of T cell responses to AZD1222 COVID-19 vaccine. The data were produced by immunoSEQ multiplex PCR, yet TCRdb's version contains in-frame clones alone and is incomplete. The data show around 92,000 clones, over 80% seen once. Sample: peripheral blood, taken on day 0 of AZD1222 vaccination. Receptors were obtained from an adult in good health. CDR3s include the opening cysteine and the closing phenylalanine or tryptophan. Each record gives: CDR3 length, J gene, V gene, D gene, CDR3 protein, CDR3 DNA. The D gene is left open where the match is weak.

CDR3 length: 15
J gene: TRBJ2-7
V gene: TRBV6-5
D gene: .
CDR3 protein: CASSDRYHLTYEQYF
CDR3 DNA: TGTGCCAGCAGCGACCGGTATCATTTAACCTACGAGCAGTACTTC

CDR3 length: 15
J gene: TRBJ2-3
V gene: TRBV6-4
D gene: TRBD2
CDR3 protein: CASSDSSGGADTQYF
CDR3 DNA: TGTGCCAGCAGTGACTCGAGCGGGGGGGCAGATACGCAGTATTTT

CDR3 length: 14
J gene: TRBJ1-4
V gene: TRBV5-1
D gene: .
CDR3 protein: CASSLDRANEKLFF
CDR3 DNA: TGCGCCAGCAGCTTGGACAGGGCTAATGAAAAACTGTTTTTT

CDR3 length: 13
J gene: TRBJ1-1
V gene: TRBV27
D gene: .
CDR3 protein: CASSTPWGSEAFF
CDR3 DNA: TGTGCCAGCAGTACCCCCTGGGGCTCTGAAGCTTTCTTT

CDR3 length: 16
J gene: TRBJ2-3
V gene: TRBV7-9
D gene: .
CDR3 protein: CASSPTLTDYTDTQYF
CDR3 DNA: TGTGCCAGCAGCCCGACATTGACAGACTACACAGATACGCAGTATTTT

CDR3 length: 13
J gene: TRBJ2-7
V gene: TRBV7-3
D gene: .
CDR3 protein: CASSPGTGFEQYF
CDR3 DNA: TGTGCCAGCAGCCCCGGTACTGGGTTCGAGCAGTACTTC

CDR3 length: 17
J gene: TRBJ2-1
V gene: TRBV19
D gene: TRBD2
CDR3 protein: CATSGLAGRSSYNEQFF
CDR3 DNA: TGTGCCACTTCGGGACTAGCGGGTAGGAGCTCCTACAATGAGCAGTTCTTC

CDR3 length: 15
J gene: TRBJ2-3
V gene: TRBV7-2
D gene: .
CDR3 protein: CASSFNNRGGDTQYF
CDR3 DNA: TGTGCCAGCAGCTTTAATAACAGGGGGGGAGATACGCAGTATTTT

CDR3 length: 15
J gene: TRBJ1-1
V gene: TRBV19
D gene: .
CDR3 protein: CASSIEGREGTEAFF
CDR3 DNA: TGTGCCAGTAGTATAGAAGGCAGGGAAGGGACTGAAGCTTTCTTT

CDR3 length: 15
J gene: TRBJ2-2
V gene: TRBV4-1
D gene: .
CDR3 protein: CATRGGGTVPGELFF
CDR3 DNA: TGCGCCACCCGCGGTGGGGGGACGGTGCCCGGGGAGCTGTTTTTT

CDR3 length: 14
J gene: TRBJ2-7
V gene: TRBV19
D gene: .
CDR3 protein: CASSIARAGNEQYF
CDR3 DNA: TGTGCCAGTAGTATAGCTAGAGCCGGGAACGAGCAGTACTTC

CDR3 length: 12
J gene: TRBJ2-1
V gene: TRBV7-2
D gene: .
CDR3 protein: CASSSTYNEQFF
CDR3 DNA: TGTGCCAGCAGCTCCACCTACAATGAGCAGTTCTTC

CDR3 length: 15
J gene: TRBJ2-7
V gene: TRBV5-6
D gene: TRBD2
CDR3 protein: CASSTGLAGGSEQYF
CDR3 DNA: TGTGCCAGCAGCACCGGACTAGCGGGGGGGAGCGAGCAGTACTTC

CDR3 length: 15
J gene: TRBJ1-2
V gene: TRBV7-2
D gene: .
CDR3 protein: CASSLEVSGWYGYTF
CDR3 DNA: TGTGCCAGCAGCTTAGAGGTTTCAGGGTGGTATGGCTACACCTTC

CDR3 length: 16
J gene: TRBJ2-6
V gene: TRBV27
D gene: .
CDR3 protein: CASSSWGEPGANVLTF
CDR3 DNA: TGTGCCAGCAGTTCGTGGGGGGAGCCTGGGGCCAACGTCCTGACTTTC